This note documents a single T cell receptor (beta chain) sequence. These data are taken from a study of yellow fever vaccine responses in identical twins. V lost 4 bases, J lost 9 bases, and 28 bases lay in between. The V gene's germline CDR1 is SQVTM and CDR2 ANQGSEA. The CDR3 has 17 residues. One entry per CDR3 protein, called by TCRdb with MiXCR from the RT-PCR reads. The sample consists of some 2,500 distinct CDR3 sequences, about 90% of them appearing once. The clonotype was recovered from a woman between 18 and 30 years old who received the yellow fever vaccine. The sample consisted of T cells from blood (PBMCs), unsorted or a sorted subset (not recorded which), taken before or after yellow fever vaccination (not recorded which). The V call is TRBV29-1, the J call TRBJ2-1; perhaps TRBD2 as D (6 bases). The DNA of the CDR3 is TGCAGCGTTGGGATACCCGGGACTTCTTCCTTGCGGGGTGAGCAGTTCTTC. The encoded protein is CSVGIPGTSSLRGEQFF.